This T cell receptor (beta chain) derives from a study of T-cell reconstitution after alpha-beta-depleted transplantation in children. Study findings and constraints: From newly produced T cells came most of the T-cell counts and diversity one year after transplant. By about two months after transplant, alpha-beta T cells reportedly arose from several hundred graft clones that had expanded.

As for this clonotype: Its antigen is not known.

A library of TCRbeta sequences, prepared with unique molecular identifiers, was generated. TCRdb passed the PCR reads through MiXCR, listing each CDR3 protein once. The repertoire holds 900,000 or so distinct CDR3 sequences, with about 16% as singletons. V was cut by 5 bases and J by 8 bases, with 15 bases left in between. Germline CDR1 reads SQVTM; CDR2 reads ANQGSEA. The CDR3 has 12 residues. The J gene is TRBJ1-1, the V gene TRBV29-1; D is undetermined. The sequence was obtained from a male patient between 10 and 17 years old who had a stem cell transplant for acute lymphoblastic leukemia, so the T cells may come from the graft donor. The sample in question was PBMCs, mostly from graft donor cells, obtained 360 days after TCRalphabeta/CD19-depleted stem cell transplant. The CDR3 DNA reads TGCAGCGTTCTAGCCCCGAGTCTAGAAGCTTTCTTT. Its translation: CSVLAPSLEAFF.